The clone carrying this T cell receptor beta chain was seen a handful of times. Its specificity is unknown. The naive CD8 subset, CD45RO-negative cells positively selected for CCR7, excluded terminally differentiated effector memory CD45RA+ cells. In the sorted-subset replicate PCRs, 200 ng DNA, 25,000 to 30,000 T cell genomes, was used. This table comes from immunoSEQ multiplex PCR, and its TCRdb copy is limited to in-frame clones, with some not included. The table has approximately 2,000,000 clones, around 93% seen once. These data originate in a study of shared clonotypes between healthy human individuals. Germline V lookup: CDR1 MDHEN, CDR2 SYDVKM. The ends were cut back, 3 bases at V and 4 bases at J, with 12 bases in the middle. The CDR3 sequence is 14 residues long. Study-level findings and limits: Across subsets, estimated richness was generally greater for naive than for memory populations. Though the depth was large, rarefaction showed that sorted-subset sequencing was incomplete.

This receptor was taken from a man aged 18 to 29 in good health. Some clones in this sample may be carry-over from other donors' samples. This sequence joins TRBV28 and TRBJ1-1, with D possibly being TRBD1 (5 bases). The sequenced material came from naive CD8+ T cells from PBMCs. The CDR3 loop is CASSFGGRSTEAFF. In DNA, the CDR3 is TGTGCCAGCAGTTTCGGGGGGAGGAGCACTGAAGCTTTCTTT. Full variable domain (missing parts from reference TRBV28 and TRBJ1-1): DVKVTQSSRYLVKRTGEKVFLECVQDMDHENMFWYRQDPGLGLRLIYFSYDVKMKEKGDIPEGYSVSREKKERFSLILESASTNQTSMYLCASSFGGRSTEAFFGQGTRLTVV.